This T cell receptor (beta chain) was identified in a study of shared clonotypes between healthy human individuals (dated by TCRdb to the early 2020s). As for the study more broadly: The cohort comprised two women and a few men aged 18 to 49 years. For each donor, CD4 naive and CD4 memory were each given three plates, CD8 naive was given two plates, and CD8 memory was given one plate. Blood TCR repertoires of about five healthy adults were deeply sequenced to estimate repertoire size and the extent of clonotype sharing between individuals. To increase sequencing depth and limit assay-specific biases, TCR repertoire library preparation and sequencing were carried out by different laboratories using diverse techniques. Per donor, leukapheresis produced somewhere between about 0.9 and 9 billion PBMCs. Results the study describes overall, beyond this receptor: Larger estimated clonotype richness was generally found for naive subsets than for memory subsets. The genetic and exposure-history diversity represented was limited by the small number of donors. Based on pairwise subsampling, the degree of clonotype sharing among donors was expected to be affected by sequencing depth. Incomplete sequencing was indicated by rarefaction of sorted-subset datasets, despite the large sequencing depth. Only blood was sampled, and tissue TCR repertoires likely differ from those in blood. When several donors were compared, the shared fraction of clonotypes was about 5% for naive CD4, approximately 3.5% for naive CD8, more than 2% for memory CD4, and approximately 0.4% for memory CD8. Higher generation probabilities were observed for clonotypes shared by all four sorted-subset donors than for non-shared clonotypes.

Using the deep immunoSEQ assay, multiplex PCR amplified TCR CDR3 regions from genomic DNA. Extracted genomic DNA from each cell subset was distributed evenly across all wells of several immunoSEQ 96-well plates, and each plate was treated as a replicate. For sorted subsets, about 0.2 ug genomic DNA, equal to 30,000 to 35,000 T cell genomes, was loaded into each replicate PCR. Purified libraries were measured with a Qubit 3.0 fluorometer, size-checked on a Bioanalyzer 2100, and measured again with the KAPA Library Quantification kit. Each immunoSEQ 96-well plate was sequenced on its own single-read 150-cycle Illumina NextSeq 550 flow cell. On the authors' methods: Because the immunoSEQ output included only junctional sequences and no quality scores, the filtering could not be the same as the filtering used for full-length reads. To assign V/J genes and CDR3, sequences were annotated against IMGT germline references using PyIR, a Python wrapper for IgBLAST v1.9. Reads were filtered out if the reads had weak V/J assignments (E-value above 1e-6), no CDR3, stop codons, out-of-frame junctions, or ambiguous translated residues. V3J clonotypes were defined as sequences sharing an identical inferred V gene, J gene, and CDR3 amino acid sequence. Percentage overlap between repertoires was calculated by dividing the number of shared unique clonotypes by the size of the smaller repertoire. Repertoire richness was assessed with RTK rarefaction, the Chao1 estimator, and Recon v2.1 estimates of unobserved clonotypes. Generation probabilities for all TCRbeta clonotypes obtained by the gDNA method from a handful of donors were computed using OLGA. The immuneACCESS repertoire file appears here via TCRdb, limited to in-frame rearrangements. These files lack a portion of the clones; in checked studies, under half of the deficit traces to unresolved V genes, and the cause of the others is not known. V and J calls and clone size are given by that table; D and trimming were obtained from the DNA. Recorded for this sample are 2 million to 2.5 million clones; roughly 95% of them occurred a single time. The ten most abundant clones make up roughly 0.13% of the sample.

Inclusive of the bounding cysteine and phenylalanine, the CDR3 is 11 residues long. Kept here is only the CDR3 DNA, which spans 33 bases and is read in frame from base 1. Taken from the germline V gene (reference sequence), the CDR1 and CDR2 loops are DFQATT and SNEGSKA. V lost 6 bases and J lost 6 bases, and the count of bases not matched to a germline gene is 5. The donors were healthy, HIV-negative adults who had no recently reported acute infections or vaccinations. All donors were Caucasian adults living in Nashville, Tennessee, USA. CD4+ T cells were enriched by magnetic negative selection; naive cells were then positively selected on CD45RA, and the negative fraction formed the memory subset. Blood was obtained by leukapheresis, after which PBMCs were separated by Ficoll-Histopaque density gradient centrifugation and cryopreserved in liquid nitrogen vapor phase. Analytical flow cytometry was used to check the purity and quantity of every magnetically sorted T cell population. Genomic DNA was isolated from every sorted fraction and measured by UV absorbance on a Nanodrop 2000c.

A note on this clone: The clone's antigen remains unknown. No base-level quality is on record; no much larger clone is a single base apart.

The rearranged segments are TRBV20-1 and TRBJ2-7, with 7 bases matching TRBD2. Sequenced material: naive CD4+ T cells sorted from blood. The label giving this sample's cell subset or site can be read as: CD45RA+ positively selected. The receptor comes from a young man in good health. In nucleotides, the sequence is TGCAGTGCATTACTAGCGATCGAGCAGTACTTC. It is translated as CSALLAIEQYF.